These 23 T cell receptor beta chains share one sample of origin, sequenced in a study of T cell responses to AZD1222 COVID-19 vaccine. Clones were read by immunoSEQ multiplex PCR, and TCRdb kept only the in-frame ones, dropping some. The sample lists about 76,000 clones; more than 90% were seen once. This sample comprised peripheral blood, obtained on day 0 of AZD1222 vaccination. Receptor source: an adult in good health.

The J gene is TRBJ2-2, the V gene TRBV4-2; D is unclear. CDR1 is LGHNA, CDR2 YNFKEQ, per germline. With 1 base removed from V and 1 base from J, the gap between germline ends came to 16 bases. The CDR3 loop spans 18 amino acids. The CDR3 sequence is CASSQVGYGSENTGELFF. The CDR3 DNA is TGTGCCAGCAGCCAAGTCGGTTACGGATCAGAGAACACCGGGGAGCTGTTTTTT.

The rearrangement uses TRBV7-9 and TRBJ1-3, with D hard to call. CDR1 is SEHNR, CDR2 FQNEAQ, per germline (reference sequence). Trimming pared 5 bases from V and 1 base from J, leaving 12 bases between. The CDR3 length is 15 residues. Here the CDR3 DNA reads TGTGCCAGCAGCCTACTGAGTCTTTCTGGAAACACCATATATTTT. This translates into CASSLLSLSGNTIYF.

V gene TRBV11-3 combines with J gene TRBJ1-6, with TRBD1 identical over 8 bases. The CDR3 is 9 residues long. J was trimmed by 18 bases and V by 11 bases; bases with no gene match: 6. Per germline, CDR1 SGHNT and CDR2 YENEEA. In DNA form, the CDR3 reads TGTGCCGGGGGGACAGGTCACCACTTT. As protein: CAGGTGHHF.

This rearrangement joins TRBV19 to TRBJ1-5; D is ambiguous. Trimming removed 1 base from V and 6 bases from J, with 13 bases in between. The CDR3 sequence is 15 residues long. In germline, CDR1 is LNHDA, CDR2 SQIVND (reference sequence). CDR3 in DNA: TGTGCCAGTAGTATAGTGTCCTCTAGGAGTCAGCCCCAGCATTTT. Protein sequence: CASSIVSSRSQPQHF.

The chain has TRBV7-2 and TRBJ1-4, with D unclear. The V end was cut by 1 base, the J end by 8 bases, with 17 bases between. CDR1 and CDR2 from the germline V gene are SGHTA and FQGNSA. The CDR3 covers 16 residues. The CDR3 loop is CASSLVGPGVGEKLFF. CDR3 nucleotides: TGTGCCAGCAGCTTAGTTGGTCCCGGGGTCGGGGAAAAACTGTTTTTT.

This chain joins TRBV6-5 and TRBJ2-7, with TRBD2 matching 8 bases. CDR1 and CDR2 (germline): MNHEY, SVGAGI. The CDR3 is made up of 14 amino acids. V shed 6 bases and J 5 bases; nucleotides not matched to a gene: 9. The CDR3 region has the DNA TGTGCCAGCAGCCCGGGAGGGGCCCGGAACGAGCAGTACTTC. This translates into CASSPGGARNEQYF.

The chain carries TRBV27 and TRBJ2-7, with TRBD2 matching over 9 bases. Germline V lookup: CDR1 MNHEY, CDR2 SMNVEV (reference sequence). The CDR3 has 16 amino acids. V trimming: 5 bases; J trimming: 8 bases; junction bases outside the gene matches: 16. Here the CDR3 reads CASSPDDSGRIRQQYF. The CDR3 coding sequence is TGTGCCAGCAGTCCAGATGATAGCGGGAGAATTAGGCAGCAGTACTTC.

The V and J genes are TRBV7-2 and TRBJ1-2; D is ambiguous. The germline V and J ends were trimmed by 0 bases and 2 bases, with 10 bases remaining between them. The CDR3 has 15 amino acids. Germline V gene lookup returns CDR1 SGHTA and CDR2 FQGNSA. The CDR3 DNA follows: TGTGCCAGCAGCTTAGCAGGGATCCCCAACTATGGCTACACCTTC. This translates into CASSLAGIPNYGYTF.

This chain uses TRBV23-1 with TRBJ1-5; maybe TRBD1 (6 bases). TRBV23-1 qualifies as an ORF whose function is uncertain. The CDR3 sequence is 15 residues long. With 6 bases removed from V and 1 base from J, the gap between germline ends came to 13 bases. The CDR3 DNA sequence: TGCGCCAGCAGACTAGTTGGGGGCAGCAATCAGCCCCAGCATTTT. It is translated as CASRLVGGSNQPQHF.

This clone was observed a single time. The chain is built from TRBV6-5 and TRBJ2-7, with D perhaps TRBD1 or TRBD2 (5 bases each). The V gene's germline CDR1 is MNHEY and CDR2 SVGAGI. V lost 6 bases and J 7 bases, leaving 10 bases between the germline ends. This CDR3 has 11 residues. The CDR3 region has the DNA TGTGCCAGCAGCCGAGAGGGGGAGCAGTACTTC. Translating it yields CASSREGEQYF.

In this sample, this clone turned up once. V is TRBV27 and J is TRBJ1-2, with TRBD1 matching over 8 bases. Germline V CDR1 and CDR2: MNHEY, SMNVEV (reference sequence). V lost 7 bases and J lost 6; bases outside the gene matches: 4. The CDR3 consists of 12 residues. The CDR3 loop reads CASKTGDHGYTF. The CDR3 DNA is TGTGCCAGCAAGACAGGGGATCATGGCTACACCTTC.

The gene calls are TRBV6-1 and TRBJ2-2; the match to TRBD1 covers 7 bases. Germline V CDR1 and CDR2: MNHNS, SASEGT. The J segment lost 0 bases and the V segment lost 8 bases, leaving 0 bases of the junction unmatched. The CDR3 sequence is 13 residues long. The CDR3 coding sequence is TGTGCCAGCGGACAGGCGAACACCGGGGAGCTGTTTTTT. This encodes CASGQANTGELFF.

This sequence joins TRBV15 and TRBJ1-5; no definite D call. CDR1 and CDR2 (germline): LNHNV, YYDKDF (reference sequence). This CDR3 comprises 13 residues. Trimming took off 0 bases at V and 14 bases at J, with 14 bases between the two ends. The CDR3 reads CATSRDSNTEKHF. CDR3 DNA sequence: TGTGCCACCAGCAGAGATTCCAACACAGAGAAGCATTTT.

The genes are TRBV19 and TRBJ1-5; D uncertain. Germline V gene data show CDR1 as LNHDA and CDR2 as SQIVND (reference sequence). The CDR3 contains 12 residues. Trimming removed 3 bases from V and 3 bases from J, with 3 bases in between. Here the CDR3 DNA reads TGTGCCAGTAGTATGTCCAATCAGCCCCAGCATTTT. Translation gives CASSMSNQPQHF.

V and J are TRBV12-3 or TRBV12-4 and TRBJ1-1; maybe TRBD1 (6 bases). The CDR3 sequence is 13 residues long. V was trimmed by 6 bases and J by 1 base, leaving 9 bases between them. The CDR3 coding sequence is TGTGCCAGCAGGAAGGGACAGAACACTGAAGCTTTCTTT. Encoded protein: CASRKGQNTEAFF.

This chain uses TRBV3-1 (or the pseudogene TRBV3-2) with TRBJ2-1; 7 bases fit TRBD1. The CDR3 loop spans 15 amino acids. The trim removed 7 bases at V and 5 bases at J, leaving 11 bases unmatched. Germline V gene data show CDR1 as LGHDT and CDR2 as YNNKEL (reference sequence). The CDR3 nucleotides are TGTGCCAGCATCATAGGGACAGCTGGCGACAATGAGCAGTTCTTC. Its protein is CASIIGTAGDNEQFF.

V is TRBV27 and J is TRBJ1-2, with 7 bases identical to TRBD1. The germline V gene encodes CDR1 MNHEY and CDR2 SMNVEV (reference sequence). V lost 2 bases, J lost 3 bases, and 6 bases stayed unmatched. This CDR3 has 15 amino acids. This CDR3 reads CASSLRQGRDYGYTF. CDR3 nucleotides: TGTGCCAGCAGTTTACGACAGGGTAGGGACTATGGCTACACCTTC.

The chain has TRBV4-2 and TRBJ1-4; the D gene is possibly TRBD1 (5 bases). This CDR3 has 15 amino acids. Germline V lookup: CDR1 LGHNA, CDR2 YNFKEQ. The V end was cut by 1 base, the J end by 6 bases, with 12 bases between. CDR3 sequence: CASSQGGPRDEKLFF. The CDR3 nucleotides read TGTGCCAGCAGCCAAGGGGGACCCCGGGATGAAAAACTGTTTTTT.

The chain links TRBV7-3 to TRBJ2-3; maybe TRBD1 (5 bases). V lost 5 bases, J lost 6 bases, and 9 bases lay in between. CDR1 and CDR2 (germline): SGHTA, FQGTGA. This CDR3 has 12 amino acids. CDR3 amino acids: CASSVPGDTQYF. CDR3 DNA: TGTGCCAGCAGCGTGCCAGGGGATACGCAGTATTTT. The full variable domain, with the rest looked up from reference TRBV7-3 and TRBJ2-3, is GAGVSQTPSNKVTEKGKYVELRCDPISGHTALYWYRQSLGQGPEFLIYFQGTGAADDSGLPNDRFFAVRPEGSVSTLKIQRTERGDSAVYLCASSVPGDTQYFGPGTRLTVL.

The V gene is TRBV6-5, the J gene TRBJ2-3; TRBD1 matches at 7 bases. CDR3 length: 15 residues. CDR1 MNHEY and CDR2 SVGAGI come from the germline V gene. V lost 0 bases to trimming and J lost 6 bases; unmatched junction nucleotides: 6. CDR3 amino acids: CASSYSDRPWDTQYF. The CDR3 nucleotides are TGTGCCAGCAGTTACTCGGACAGGCCCTGGGATACGCAGTATTTT.

CDR3 sequence reads: CASSLGLAEETQYF. The CDR3 DNA reads TGTGCCAGCAGCTTGGGACTAGCGGAAGAGACCCAGTACTTC. The V and J genes are TRBV7-9 and TRBJ2-5, with 11 bases that match TRBD2. CDR1 is SEHNR and CDR2 is FQNEAQ in the germline V gene (reference sequence). The CDR3 spans 14 residues. V was clipped by 3 bases and J by 3 bases; unmatched bases: 0. Full variable domain (rest looked up from reference TRBV7-9 and TRBJ2-5): DTGVSQNPRHKITKRGQNVTFRCDPISEHNRLYWYRQTLGQGPEFLTYFQNEAQLEKSRLLSDRFSAERPKGSFSTLEIQRTEQGDSAMYLCASSLGLAEETQYFGPGTRLLVL.

The V and J genes are TRBV6-1 and TRBJ1-1; D not certain. The CDR3 extends over 14 amino acids. V was shortened by 3 bases and J by 2 bases, with 10 bases between the two germline ends. CDR1 and CDR2 (germline): MNHNS, SASEGT. The CDR3 loop is CASSDWQFNTEAFF. In DNA form, the CDR3 reads TGTGCCAGCAGTGATTGGCAGTTCAACACTGAAGCTTTCTTT.

The chain carries TRBV7-3 and TRBJ1-6; D not certain. CDR1 is SGHTA, CDR2 FQGTGA, per germline. This CDR3 spans 15 amino acids. V was pared by 2 bases and J by 3 bases, with 8 bases between. Written as DNA, the CDR3 is TGTGCCAGCAGCTTAGCCAACAACTATAATTCACCCCTCCACTTT. This translates into CASSLANNYNSPLHF. The full variable domain, in which reference TRBV7-3 and TRBJ1-6 provide the parts outside the CDR3, is GAGVSQTPSNKVTEKGKYVELRCDPISGHTALYWYRQSLGQGPEFLIYFQGTGAADDSGLPNDRFFAVRPEGSVSTLKIQRTERGDSAVYLCASSLANNYNSPLHFGNGTRLTVT.